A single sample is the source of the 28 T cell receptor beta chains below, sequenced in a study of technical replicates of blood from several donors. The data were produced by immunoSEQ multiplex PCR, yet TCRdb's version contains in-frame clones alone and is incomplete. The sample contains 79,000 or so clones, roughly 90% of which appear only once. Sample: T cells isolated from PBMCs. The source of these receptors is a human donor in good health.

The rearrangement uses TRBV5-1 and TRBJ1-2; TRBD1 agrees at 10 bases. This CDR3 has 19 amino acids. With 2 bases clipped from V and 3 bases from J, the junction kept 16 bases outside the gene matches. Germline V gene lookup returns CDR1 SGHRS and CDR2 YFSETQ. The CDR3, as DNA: TGCGCCAGCAGCTTTACGGTTTACCGGGACAGGGGAAGAGACTATGGCTACACCTTC. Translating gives CASSFTVYRDRGRDYGYTF.

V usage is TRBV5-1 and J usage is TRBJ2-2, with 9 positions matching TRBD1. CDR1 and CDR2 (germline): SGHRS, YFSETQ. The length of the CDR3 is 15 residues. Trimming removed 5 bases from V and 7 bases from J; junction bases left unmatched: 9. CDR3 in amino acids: CASRSGTGRGGELFF. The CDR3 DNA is TGCGCCAGCAGATCCGGGACAGGGAGGGGCGGGGAGCTGTTTTTT.

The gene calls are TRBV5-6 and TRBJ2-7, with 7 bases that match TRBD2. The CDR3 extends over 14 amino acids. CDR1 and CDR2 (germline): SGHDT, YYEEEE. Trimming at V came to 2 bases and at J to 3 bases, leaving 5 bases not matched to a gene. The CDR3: CASSLGAGDYEQYF. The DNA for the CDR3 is TGTGCCAGCAGCTTAGGGGCGGGGGACTACGAGCAGTACTTC.

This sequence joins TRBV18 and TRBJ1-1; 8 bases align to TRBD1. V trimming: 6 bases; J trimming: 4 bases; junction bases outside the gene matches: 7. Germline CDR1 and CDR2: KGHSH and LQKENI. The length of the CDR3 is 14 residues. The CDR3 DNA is TGTGCCAGCTCGCCAGGGGGCACGGGCACTGAAGCTTTCTTT. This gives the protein CASSPGGTGTEAFF.

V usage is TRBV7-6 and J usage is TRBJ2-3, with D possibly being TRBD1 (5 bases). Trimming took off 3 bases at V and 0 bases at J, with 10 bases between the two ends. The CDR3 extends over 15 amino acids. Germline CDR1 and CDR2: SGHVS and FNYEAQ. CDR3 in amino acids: CASSFRAESTDTQYF. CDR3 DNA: TGTGCCAGCAGCTTCAGGGCCGAAAGCACAGATACGCAGTATTTT.

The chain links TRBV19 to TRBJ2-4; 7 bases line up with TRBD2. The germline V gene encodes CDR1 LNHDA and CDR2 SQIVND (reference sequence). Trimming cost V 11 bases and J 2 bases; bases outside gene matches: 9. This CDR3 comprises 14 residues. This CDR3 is CASGGGGPKNIQYF. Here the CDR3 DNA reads TGTGCCTCTGGGGGGGGAGGCCCCAAAAACATTCAGTACTTC.

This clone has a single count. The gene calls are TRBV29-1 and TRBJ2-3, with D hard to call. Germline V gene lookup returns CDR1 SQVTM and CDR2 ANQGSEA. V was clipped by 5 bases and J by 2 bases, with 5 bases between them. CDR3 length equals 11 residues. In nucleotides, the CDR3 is TGCAGCGTTTCTCCCACAGATACGCAGTATTTT. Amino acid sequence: CSVSPTDTQYF.

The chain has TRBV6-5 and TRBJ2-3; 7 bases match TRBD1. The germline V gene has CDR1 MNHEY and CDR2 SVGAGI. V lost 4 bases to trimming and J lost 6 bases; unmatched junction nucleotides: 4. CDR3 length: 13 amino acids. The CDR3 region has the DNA TGTGCCAGCAGTTCCGACAGGGCCGATACGCAGTATTTT. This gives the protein CASSSDRADTQYF.

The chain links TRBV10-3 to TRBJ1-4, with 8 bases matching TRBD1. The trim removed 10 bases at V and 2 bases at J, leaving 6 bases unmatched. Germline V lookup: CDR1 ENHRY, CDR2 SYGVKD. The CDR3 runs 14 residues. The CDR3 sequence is CATKQGGTNEKLFF. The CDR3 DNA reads TGTGCCACGAAACAGGGGGGGACTAATGAAAAACTGTTTTTT.

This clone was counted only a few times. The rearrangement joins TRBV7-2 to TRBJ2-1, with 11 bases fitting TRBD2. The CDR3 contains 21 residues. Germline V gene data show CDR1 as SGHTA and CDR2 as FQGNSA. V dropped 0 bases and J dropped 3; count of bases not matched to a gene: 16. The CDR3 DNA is TGTGCCAGCAGCTTAGCCCCTGTAGCGGGAGGGCGCTGGGTCAACTACAATGAGCAGTTCTTC. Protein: CASSLAPVAGGRWVNYNEQFF.

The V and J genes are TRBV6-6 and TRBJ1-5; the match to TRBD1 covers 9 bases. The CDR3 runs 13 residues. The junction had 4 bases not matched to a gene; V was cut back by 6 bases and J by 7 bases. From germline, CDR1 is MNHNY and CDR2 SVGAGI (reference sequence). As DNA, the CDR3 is TGTGCCAGCAGGGGACAGGGAGGGCAGCCCCAGCATTTT. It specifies CASRGQGGQPQHF.

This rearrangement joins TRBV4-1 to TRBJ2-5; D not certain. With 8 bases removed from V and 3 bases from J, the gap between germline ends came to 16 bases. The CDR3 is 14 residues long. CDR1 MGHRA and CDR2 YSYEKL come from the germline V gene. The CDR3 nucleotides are TGCGCCAGCGCTTCCCGGATGAGCGAAGAGACCCAGTACTTC. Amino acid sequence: CASASRMSEETQYF.

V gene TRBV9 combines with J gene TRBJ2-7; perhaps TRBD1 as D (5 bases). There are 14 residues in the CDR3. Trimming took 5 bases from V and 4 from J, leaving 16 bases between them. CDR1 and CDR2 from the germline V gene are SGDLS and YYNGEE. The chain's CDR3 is CASSRQTLGYEQYF. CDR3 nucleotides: TGTGCCAGCAGTAGACAGACCCTAGGTTACGAGCAGTACTTC.

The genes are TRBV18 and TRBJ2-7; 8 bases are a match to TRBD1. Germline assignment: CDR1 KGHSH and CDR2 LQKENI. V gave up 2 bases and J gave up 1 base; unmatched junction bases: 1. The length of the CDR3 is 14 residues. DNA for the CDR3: TGTGCCAGCTCACCAGACAGGGGATCCTACGAGCAGTACTTC. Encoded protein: CASSPDRGSYEQYF.

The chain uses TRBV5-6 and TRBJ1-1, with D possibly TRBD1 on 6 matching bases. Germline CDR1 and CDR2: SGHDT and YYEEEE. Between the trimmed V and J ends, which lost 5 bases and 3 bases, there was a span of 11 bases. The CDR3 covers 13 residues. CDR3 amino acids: CASSLGGDTEAFF. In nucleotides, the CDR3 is TGTGCCAGCAGTTTAGGGGGGGACACTGAAGCTTTCTTT.

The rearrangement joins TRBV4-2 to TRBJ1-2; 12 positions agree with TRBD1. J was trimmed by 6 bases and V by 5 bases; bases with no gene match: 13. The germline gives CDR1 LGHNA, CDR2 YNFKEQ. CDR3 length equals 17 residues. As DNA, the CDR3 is TGTGCCAGCAGCTCTTACGGGACAGGGGGCGGCGCGAATGGCTACACCTTC. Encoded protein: CASSSYGTGGGANGYTF.

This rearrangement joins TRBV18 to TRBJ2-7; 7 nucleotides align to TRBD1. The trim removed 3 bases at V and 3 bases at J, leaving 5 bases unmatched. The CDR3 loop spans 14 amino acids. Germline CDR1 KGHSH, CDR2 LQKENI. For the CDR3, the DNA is TGTGCCAGCTCACCCCAGGGGGAGTACTACGAGCAGTACTTC. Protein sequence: CASSPQGEYYEQYF. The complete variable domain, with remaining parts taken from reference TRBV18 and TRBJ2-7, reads NAGVMQNPRHLVRRRGQEARLRCSPMKGHSHVYWYRQLPEEGLKFMVYLQKENIIDESGMPKERFSAEFPKEGPSILRIQQVVRGDSAAYFCASSPQGEYYEQYFGPGTRLTVT.

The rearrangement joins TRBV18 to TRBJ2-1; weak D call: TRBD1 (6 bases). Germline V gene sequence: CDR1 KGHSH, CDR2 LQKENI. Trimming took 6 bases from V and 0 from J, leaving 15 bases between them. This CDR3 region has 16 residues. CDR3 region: CASSNPPGHSYNEQFF. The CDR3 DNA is TGTGCCAGCTCTAATCCACCGGGACACTCCTACAATGAGCAGTTCTTC. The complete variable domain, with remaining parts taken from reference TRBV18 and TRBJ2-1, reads NAGVMQNPRHLVRRRGQEARLRCSPMKGHSHVYWYRQLPEEGLKFMVYLQKENIIDESGMPKERFSAEFPKEGPSILRIQQVVRGDSAAYFCASSNPPGHSYNEQFFGPGTRLTVL.

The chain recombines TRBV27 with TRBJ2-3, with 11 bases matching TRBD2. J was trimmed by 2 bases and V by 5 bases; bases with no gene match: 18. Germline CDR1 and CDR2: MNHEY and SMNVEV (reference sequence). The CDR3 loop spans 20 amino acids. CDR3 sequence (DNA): TGTGCCAGCAGTCCAATAGTCCTAGCGGGAGGATACGGTGACACAGATACGCAGTATTTT. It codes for CASSPIVLAGGYGDTDTQYF.

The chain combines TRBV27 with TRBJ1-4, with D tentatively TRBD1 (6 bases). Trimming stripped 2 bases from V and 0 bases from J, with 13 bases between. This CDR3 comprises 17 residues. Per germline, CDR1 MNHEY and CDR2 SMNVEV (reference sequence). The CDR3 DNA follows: TGTGCCAGCAGTTTAGTGGGACAAGGCTCAACTAATGAAAAACTGTTTTTT. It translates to CASSLVGQGSTNEKLFF. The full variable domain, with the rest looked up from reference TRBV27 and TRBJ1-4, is EAQVTQNPRYLITVTGKKLTVTCSQNMNHEYMSWYRQDPGLGLRQIYYSMNVEVTDKGDVPEGYKVSRKEKRNFPLILESPSPNQTSLYFCASSLVGQGSTNEKLFFGSGTQLSVL.

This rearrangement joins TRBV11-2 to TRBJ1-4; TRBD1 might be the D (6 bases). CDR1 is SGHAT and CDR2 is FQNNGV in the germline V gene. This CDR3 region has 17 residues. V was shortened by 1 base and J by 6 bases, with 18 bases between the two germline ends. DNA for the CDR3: TGTGCCAGCAGCTTAGGCCGGGGGGCCGTCCTTTATGAAAAACTGTTTTTT. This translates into CASSLGRGAVLYEKLFF.

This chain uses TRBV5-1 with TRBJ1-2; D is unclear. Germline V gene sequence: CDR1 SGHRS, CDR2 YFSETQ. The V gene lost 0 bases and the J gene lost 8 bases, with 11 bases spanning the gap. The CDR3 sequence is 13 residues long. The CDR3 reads CASSLGRPRGYTF. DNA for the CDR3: TGCGCCAGCAGCTTGGGTCGGCCGAGGGGCTACACCTTC.

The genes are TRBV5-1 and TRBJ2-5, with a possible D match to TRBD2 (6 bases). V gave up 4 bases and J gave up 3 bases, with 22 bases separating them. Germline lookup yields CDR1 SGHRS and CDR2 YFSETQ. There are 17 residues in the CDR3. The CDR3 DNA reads TGCGCCAGCAGCCCCCTGGCCTACACAGCGGGTAAAGAGACCCAGTACTTC. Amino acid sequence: CASSPLAYTAGKETQYF.

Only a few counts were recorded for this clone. The CDR3: CASRHRDSVWTF. The CDR3 DNA reads as TGTGCCAGCAGACACCGGGACAGCGTATGGACCTTC. V usage is TRBV27 and J usage is TRBJ1-2; TRBD1 aligns across 7 bases. V lost 6 bases and J lost 14; bases outside the gene matches: 12. Per the germline V gene, CDR1 is MNHEY and CDR2 is SMNVEV (reference sequence). The CDR3 spans 12 residues.

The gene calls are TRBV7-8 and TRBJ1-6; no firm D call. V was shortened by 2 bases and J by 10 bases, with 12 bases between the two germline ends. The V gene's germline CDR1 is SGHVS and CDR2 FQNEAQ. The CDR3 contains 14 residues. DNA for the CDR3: TGTGCCAGCAGCTTACAAAGAACGGGATCACCCCTCCACTTT. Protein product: CASSLQRTGSPLHF.

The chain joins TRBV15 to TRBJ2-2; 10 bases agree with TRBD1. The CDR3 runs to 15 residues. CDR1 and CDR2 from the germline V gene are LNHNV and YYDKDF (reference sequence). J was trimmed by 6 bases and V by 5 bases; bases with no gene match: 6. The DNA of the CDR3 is TGTGCCACCAGCTTTAGGACAGGGGGAGCCGGGGAGCTGTTTTTT. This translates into CATSFRTGGAGELFF.

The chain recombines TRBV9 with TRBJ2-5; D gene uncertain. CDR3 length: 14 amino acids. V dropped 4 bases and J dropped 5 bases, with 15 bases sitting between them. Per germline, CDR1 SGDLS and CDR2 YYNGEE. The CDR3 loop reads CASSSGHPGETQYF. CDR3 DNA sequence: TGTGCCAGCAGCTCCGGCCACCCCGGGGAGACCCAGTACTTC.

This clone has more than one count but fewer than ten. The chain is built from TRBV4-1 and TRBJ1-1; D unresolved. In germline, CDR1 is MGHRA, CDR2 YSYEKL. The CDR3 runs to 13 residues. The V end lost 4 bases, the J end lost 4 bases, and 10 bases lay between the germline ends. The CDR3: CASSLSSTTEAFF. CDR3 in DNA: TGCGCCAGCAGCCTTTCGAGCACCACTGAAGCTTTCTTT.